These 32 T cell receptor beta chains were all obtained from the same sample, sequenced in a study of blood T cell repertoires in COVID-19 (dated by TCRdb to the early 2020s). Libraries were prepared through the immunoSEQ multiplex PCR assay. TCRdb provides this immuneACCESS table in a form limited to in-frame rearrangements. Some clones are lacking; in checked studies, under half of them reflect an unresolved V gene, and why the rest are absent is not known. The sample table holds 250,000 or so clones, of which 70% to 80% were seen once. Together, the top ten hold approximately 3.2% of the sample. Input material: peripheral blood. Source of these receptors: an elderly woman with acute or convalescent COVID-19.

V is TRBV7-9 and J is TRBJ2-2; D gene unclear. The CDR3 loop spans 14 amino acids. V dropped 5 bases and J dropped 3 bases, with 10 bases sitting between them. CDR1 and CDR2 (germline): SEHNR, FQNEAQ (reference sequence). The CDR3 protein is CASSTTSYTGELFF. The CDR3 coding sequence is TGTGCCAGCAGCACCACTTCCTACACCGGGGAGCTGTTTTTT.

The gene calls are TRBV7-8 and TRBJ1-4; D gene uncertain. The germline V gene has CDR1 SGHVS and CDR2 FQNEAQ. Trimming stripped 0 bases from V and 0 bases from J, with 14 bases between. This CDR3 has 18 residues. CDR3 amino acids: CASSLAAGSRATNEKLFF. For the CDR3, the DNA is TGTGCCAGCAGCTTAGCGGCGGGAAGTAGGGCAACTAATGAAAAACTGTTTTTT.

The rearrangement links TRBV4-1 to TRBJ1-1, with 10 bases matching TRBD1. This CDR3 region has 17 residues. J was trimmed by 5 bases and V by 0 bases; bases with no gene match: 9. CDR1 and CDR2 (germline): MGHRA, YSYEKL. CDR3 nucleotides: TGCGCCAGCAGCCAAGATAGGGGGGGACAGGGGAAGACTGAAGCTTTCTTT. Residues: CASSQDRGGQGKTEAFF.

In DNA form, the CDR3 reads TGTGCCAGCAGCTACCGGGACAGGGGGTTCTATGGCTACACCTTC. It is translated as CASSYRDRGFYGYTF. The genes are TRBV7-2 and TRBJ1-2; 11 bases are shared with TRBD1. The CDR3 has 15 amino acids. The junction had 5 bases not matched to a gene; V was cut back by 4 bases and J by 4 bases. Germline lookup yields CDR1 SGHTA and CDR2 FQGNSA.

This chain links TRBV28 with TRBJ2-1, with 8 bases that match TRBD1. V lost 5 bases, J lost 4 bases, and 10 bases stayed unmatched. There are 16 residues in the CDR3. Germline lookup yields CDR1 MDHEN and CDR2 SYDVKM. In nucleotides, the CDR3 is TGTGCCAGCAGTCAACAGGGGGAAGGGGTATACAATGAGCAGTTCTTC. Translation gives CASSQQGEGVYNEQFF.

The chain joins TRBV6-5 to TRBJ1-5; D unresolved. Deletions cut 8 bases from V and 4 bases from J, with 15 bases between. There are 14 residues in the CDR3. CDR1 and CDR2 from the germline V gene are MNHEY and SVGAGI. The CDR3 DNA follows: TGTGCCAGCTCCCCCACGGGGTATAATCAGCCCCAGCATTTT. It specifies CASSPTGYNQPQHF.

This chain links TRBV6-5 with TRBJ1-2; 8 positions agree with TRBD1. J was trimmed by 5 bases and V by 2 bases; bases with no gene match: 4. The CDR3 length is 14 residues. Germline V gene data show CDR1 as MNHEY and CDR2 as SVGAGI. CDR3 in DNA: TGTGCCAGCAGTTACGGGGGACAGGTATATGGCTACACCTTC. Translated, it gives CASSYGGQVYGYTF.

The chain links TRBV12-3 or TRBV12-4 to TRBJ1-6, with a possible D match to TRBD1 (6 bases). The CDR3 has 13 amino acids. V was clipped by 7 bases and J by 9 bases, with 13 bases between them. The chain's CDR3 is CASTLGGASPLHF. CDR3 nucleotides: TGTGCCAGCACCCTAGGGGGGGCTTCACCCCTCCACTTT.

The chain is built from TRBV6-6 and TRBJ1-1; D is perhaps TRBD1 (5 bases). CDR1 and CDR2 (germline): MNHNY, SVGAGI (reference sequence). V lost 5 bases, J lost 4 bases, and 17 bases lay in between. This CDR3 is 15 amino acids long. DNA for the CDR3: TGTGCCAGCAGTCAGAGATCAAGGGGTGGCACTGAAGCTTTCTTT. Its translation is CASSQRSRGGTEAFF.

The CDR3, as DNA: TGTGCCAGCACTCACGCTAGCGGGAGGACCGGGGAGCTGTTTTTT. This sequence encodes CASTHASGRTGELFF. This chain uses TRBV6-5 with TRBJ2-2, with TRBD2 matching 11 bases. The CDR3 sequence is 15 residues long. Germline V gene sequence: CDR1 MNHEY, CDR2 SVGAGI. The V segment lost 7 bases and the J segment 5 bases; nucleotides outside the gene matches: 6.

The gene calls are TRBV27 and TRBJ1-5; D may be TRBD1 (5 bases). The CDR3 totals 16 residues. Germline V gives CDR1 MNHEY, CDR2 SMNVEV (reference sequence). The V end was cut by 0 bases, the J end by 1 base, with 10 bases between. The CDR3 DNA reads TGTGCCAGCAGTTTATCCGGGGGACTGAGCAATCAGCCCCAGCATTTT. Its translation is CASSLSGGLSNQPQHF.

The chain is built from TRBV15 and TRBJ2-7; weak D call: TRBD1 (5 bases). V was cut by 6 bases and J by 2 bases, with 14 bases left in between. The CDR3 is made up of 14 amino acids. The germline gives CDR1 LNHNV, CDR2 YYDKDF (reference sequence). CDR3 amino acids: CATSRQRLAYEQYF. The CDR3, as DNA: TGTGCCACCAGTCGACAGCGTCTAGCCTACGAGCAGTACTTC.

The chain recombines TRBV5-5 with TRBJ2-3, with 7 positions matching TRBD1. CDR1 is SGHKS and CDR2 is YYEKEE in the germline V gene (reference sequence). This CDR3 spans 15 amino acids. V shed 4 bases and J 7 bases; nucleotides not matched to a gene: 12. The CDR3 DNA reads TGTGCCAGCAGCACTACAACAGGGGCTGGGTATACGCAGTATTTT. Translated, it gives CASSTTTGAGYTQYF.

V gene TRBV21-1 combines with J gene TRBJ1-1; the tabulated D call, TRBD1, remains unverified against the DNA. TRBV21-1 counts as a pseudogene. This CDR3 region has 18 residues. The CDR3: CASSKAGQGDDWWTEAFF. The CDR3 nucleotides read TGTGCCAGCAGCAAAGCGGGGCAGGGGGATGACTGGTGGACTGAAGCTTTCTTT.

This chain connects TRBV5-1 to TRBJ1-2; 8 bases align to TRBD1. Trimming took 7 bases from V and 4 from J; bases not matched to a gene: 6. The length of the CDR3 is 13 residues. Germline V gene data show CDR1 as SGHRS and CDR2 as YFSETQ. The CDR3 is CASAQGVLYGYTF. CDR3 nucleotides: TGCGCCAGCGCACAGGGGGTACTCTATGGCTACACCTTC.

The rearrangement uses TRBV19 and TRBJ1-2; D remains unclear. V was pared by 1 base and J by 1 base, with 13 bases between. This CDR3 comprises 16 residues. The germline gives CDR1 LNHDA, CDR2 SQIVND (reference sequence). In nucleotides, the CDR3 is TGTGCCAGTAGTATAGGTTACGGGTCTGTTAACTATGGCTACACCTTC. Amino acid sequence: CASSIGYGSVNYGYTF.

The rearrangement links TRBV4-1 to TRBJ2-7; 9 positions match TRBD2. CDR3 length: 15 residues. Losses at the gene ends were 1 base for V and 6 bases for J; bases not matched to a gene: 7. In germline, CDR1 is MGHRA, CDR2 YSYEKL. CDR3 bases: TGCGCCAGCAGCCAAGTTCTAGCGGGGTCCCCCGAGCAGTACTTC. Residues: CASSQVLAGSPEQYF.

The J gene is TRBJ1-2, the V gene TRBV6-5; no clear D gene. The ends were cut back, 6 bases at V and 4 bases at J, with 9 bases in the middle. The germline V gene encodes CDR1 MNHEY and CDR2 SVGAGI. The CDR3 is 12 amino acids. The CDR3 sequence is CASRGGSYGYTF. CDR3 DNA: TGTGCCAGCAGGGGCGGGAGCTATGGCTACACCTTC.

The CDR3 nucleotides read TGTGCCAGCAGTCACCGGGTAGGCAGGGGACGAGACAACTATGGCTACACCTTC. Translated: CASSHRVGRGRDNYGYTF. The V call is TRBV6-6, the J call TRBJ1-2; the D gene is possibly TRBD1 (6 bases). CDR1 and CDR2 (germline): MNHNY, SVGAGI (reference sequence). The germline V and J ends were trimmed by 5 bases and 2 bases, with 24 bases remaining between them. CDR3 length equals 18 residues.

This sequence joins TRBV5-1 and TRBJ2-3; 9 nucleotides agree with TRBD1. Germline CDR1 is SGHRS and CDR2 is YFSETQ. The V and J ends lost 4 bases and 0 bases, in that order; junction bases with no gene match: 6. The CDR3 covers 16 residues. CDR3 sequence reads: CASSSGTGSSTDTQYF. CDR3 bases: TGCGCCAGCAGCAGCGGGACAGGGAGCAGCACAGATACGCAGTATTTT.

This clone was seen a single time. The CDR3 is CASRDRGTGNTEAFF. CDR3 DNA: TGTGCCAGCAGGGATCGAGGGACAGGGAACACTGAAGCTTTCTTT. The V call is TRBV6-6, the J call TRBJ1-1; 8 bases align to TRBD1. Germline V gene sequence: CDR1 MNHNY, CDR2 SVGAGI (reference sequence). The length of the CDR3 is 15 residues. V gave up 6 bases and J gave up 1 base; unmatched junction bases: 7.

The chain couples TRBV2 to TRBJ2-1; D might be TRBD1 (5 bases). The CDR3 runs to 14 residues. Germline V gene lookup returns CDR1 SNHLY and CDR2 FYNNEI. Trimming took 4 bases from V and 9 from J, leaving 16 bases between them. The CDR3: CASSGYSSQGEQFF. The CDR3 DNA reads TGTGCCAGCAGTGGATACTCGAGCCAGGGTGAGCAGTTCTTC.

J is TRBJ1-1 and V is TRBV5-1, with 9 bases aligning to TRBD1. From germline, CDR1 is SGHRS and CDR2 YFSETQ. The J segment lost 3 bases and the V segment lost 3 bases, leaving 0 bases of the junction unmatched. The CDR3 is made up of 13 amino acids. The CDR3: CASSWTGDTEAFF. The DNA of the CDR3 is TGCGCCAGCAGCTGGACAGGGGACACTGAAGCTTTCTTT.

V gene TRBV5-8 combines with J gene TRBJ2-5; 9 positions match TRBD1. V dropped 4 bases and J dropped 2; count of bases not matched to a gene: 6. The CDR3 covers 15 residues. The germline gives CDR1 SGHTS, CDR2 YDEGEE. CDR3 coding DNA: TGTGCCAGCAGCCGATCCGGGACAGGGCAAGAGACCCAGTACTTC. Amino acid sequence: CASSRSGTGQETQYF.

The J gene is TRBJ2-3, the V gene TRBV19, with 7 bases fitting TRBD1. J gave up 4 bases and V 6 bases, and 10 bases lay outside the gene matches. Germline CDR1 and CDR2: LNHDA and SQIVND (reference sequence). The length of the CDR3 is 15 residues. The CDR3: CASRPQDRLADTQYF. The CDR3 region has the DNA TGTGCCAGTAGGCCTCAGGACAGGCTGGCAGATACGCAGTATTTT.

The rearrangement joins TRBV18 to TRBJ1-6; D unresolved. Germline V gene lookup returns CDR1 KGHSH and CDR2 LQKENI. This CDR3 spans 15 amino acids. V was clipped by 2 bases and J by 10 bases, with 15 bases between them. CDR3 residues: CASSPFPGSESPLHF. For the CDR3, the DNA is TGTGCCAGCTCACCATTTCCCGGGTCTGAGTCACCCCTCCACTTT.

The chain joins TRBV6-1 to TRBJ1-5; the D is unclear. Germline V gene data show CDR1 as MNHNS and CDR2 as SASEGT. Trimming removed 2 bases from V and 0 bases from J, with 8 bases in between. The CDR3 sequence is 15 residues long. This CDR3 is CASSEQMYSNQPQHF. The CDR3 nucleotides are TGTGCCAGCAGTGAACAGATGTATAGCAATCAGCCCCAGCATTTT.

The V call is TRBV7-9, the J call TRBJ1-3; D remains unclear. This CDR3 has 16 amino acids. Trimming took 6 bases from V and 0 from J, leaving 15 bases between them. The germline gives CDR1 SEHNR, CDR2 FQNEAQ (reference sequence). CDR3 protein: CASRAAHPRSGNTIYF. The CDR3 bases are TGTGCCAGCAGGGCGGCCCACCCCCGCTCTGGAAACACCATATATTTT.

The J gene is TRBJ2-7, the V gene TRBV20-1, with D perhaps matching TRBD2 (7 bases). Germline loops: CDR1 DFQATT, CDR2 SNEGSKA (reference sequence). V lost 6 bases to trimming and J lost 7 bases, with 13 bases between them. The CDR3 extends over 11 amino acids. In DNA form, the CDR3 reads TGCAGTGCCTCGGGGGGCGGGGAGCAGTACTTC. This encodes CSASGGGEQYF.

The chain recombines TRBV6-2 or TRBV6-3 with TRBJ2-3; 14 bases map to TRBD2. Trimming took 6 bases from V and 6 from J; bases not matched to a gene: 11. The CDR3 runs to 17 residues. The germline V gene encodes CDR1 MNHEY and CDR2 SVGEGT. For the CDR3, the DNA is TGTGCCAGCAGCCCTCTTGGGACTAGCGGGGGAGCGGATACGCAGTATTTT. This encodes CASSPLGTSGGADTQYF.

The V and J genes are TRBV27 and TRBJ1-6; a possible D gene is TRBD1 (5 bases). Per germline, CDR1 MNHEY and CDR2 SMNVEV (reference sequence). The CDR3 length is 14 residues. The CDR3 region is CVSAGPSYNSPLHF. Written as DNA, the CDR3 is TGTGTATCGGCAGGGCCTAGTTATAATTCACCCCTCCACTTT.

The V and J genes are TRBV15 and TRBJ1-5, with D possibly being TRBD1 (5 bases). Per germline, CDR1 LNHNV and CDR2 YYDKDF (reference sequence). Trimming removed 0 bases from V and 4 bases from J, with 10 bases in between. The CDR3 is 15 amino acids. CDR3 coding DNA: TGTGCCACCAGCAGAGATCTGGGGGGGAATCAGCCCCAGCATTTT. This gives the protein CATSRDLGGNQPQHF. Using reference TRBV15 and TRBJ1-5 for the parts outside the CDR3, the full variable domain is DAMVIQNPRYQVTQFGKPVTLSCSQTLNHNVMYWYQQKSSQAPKLLFHYYDKDFNNEADTPDNFQSRRPNTSFCFLDIRSPGLGDTAMYLCATSRDLGGNQPQHFGDGTRLSIL.